What follows are 12 T cell receptor beta chains derived from one specimen sequenced in a study of blood T cell repertoires in COVID-19. TCRdb's table, derived via immunoSEQ multiplex PCR, lists solely in-frame clones and lacks some. The sample has approximately 250,000 clones; approximately 86% are singletons. Sequences were obtained from peripheral blood. Every receptor here comes from a man aged 25-40 years with active or convalescent COVID-19.

In this sample, this clone turned up once. This chain joins TRBV7-9 and TRBJ1-2; D remains unclear. In germline, CDR1 is SEHNR, CDR2 FQNEAQ (reference sequence). CDR3 length equals 14 residues. V lost 5 bases to trimming and J lost 6 bases, with 16 bases between them. DNA of the CDR3: TGTGCCAGCAGCCCCGGACTCGGTCCTGATGGCTACACCTTC. It specifies CASSPGLGPDGYTF.

This clone has only one observation. The rearrangement uses TRBV12-3 or TRBV12-4 and TRBJ2-1; perhaps TRBD1 as D (5 bases). The CDR3 length is 13 residues. V was trimmed by 1 base and J by 7 bases, leaving 8 bases between them. The CDR3 loop reads CASSLGTGNEQFF. In nucleotides, the CDR3 is TGTGCCAGCAGTTTAGGCACAGGAAATGAGCAGTTCTTC.

This clone was counted only a few times. J is TRBJ2-5 and V is TRBV7-2, with 15 positions matching TRBD2. Per germline, CDR1 SGHTA and CDR2 FQGNSA. Germline trimming cut 1 base from V and 2 bases from J; bases unmatched to any gene: 5. This CDR3 is 18 amino acids long. The CDR3 is CASSLGGLAGGGQETQYF. The CDR3 nucleotides are TGTGCCAGCAGCTTAGGCGGACTAGCGGGGGGGGGTCAAGAGACCCAGTACTTC.

The V and J genes are TRBV24-1 and TRBJ2-3, with D perhaps TRBD1 (5 bases). V lost 10 bases, J lost 6 bases, and 13 bases lay in between. Germline values: CDR1 KGHDR, CDR2 SFDVKD. This CDR3 spans 12 amino acids. CDR3 bases: TGTGCCACGAAGGACACGCGGGATACGCAGTATTTT. This gives the protein CATKDTRDTQYF.

The gene calls are TRBV30 and TRBJ2-1, with 9 bases that match TRBD2. Germline trimming cut 8 bases from V and 8 bases from J; bases unmatched to any gene: 10. The germline CDR1 and CDR2 sequences are GTSNPN and SVGIG (reference sequence). CDR3 length: 13 residues. The DNA of the CDR3 is TGTGCCGGGACTAGCACATCTCGAGATGAGCAGTTCTTC. This sequence encodes CAGTSTSRDEQFF.

The chain recombines TRBV25-1 with TRBJ1-4, with 7 bases aligning to TRBD1. V dropped 2 bases and J dropped 8; count of bases not matched to a gene: 11. This CDR3 has 16 residues. Germline loops: CDR1 MGHDK, CDR2 SYGVNS. The CDR3 is CASSENGQVQLEKLFF. The DNA for the CDR3 is TGTGCCAGCAGTGAAAACGGACAGGTCCAGCTGGAAAAACTGTTTTTT.

Many counts were recorded for this clone. The CDR3 coding sequence is TGTGCCAGCAGCTTAGAGGCAGGGGTAGGTTACGAGCAGTACTTC. It encodes CASSLEAGVGYEQYF. The J gene is TRBJ2-7, the V gene TRBV7-2; TRBD1 might be the D (6 bases). Germline loops: CDR1 SGHTA, CDR2 FQGNSA. This CDR3 spans 15 amino acids. Trimming removed 1 base from V and 4 bases from J, with 14 bases in between. The full variable domain, its missing parts supplied by reference TRBV7-2 and TRBJ2-7, is GAGVSQSPSNKVTEKGKDVELRCDPISGHTALYWYRQSLGQGLEFLIYFQGNSAPDKSGLPSDRFSAERTGGSVSTLTIQRTQQEDSAVYLCASSLEAGVGYEQYFGPGTRLTVT.

V and J are TRBV4-1 and TRBJ1-5, with 8 bases lining up with TRBD1. Unmatched junction bases numbered 5, after V lost 1 base and J lost 3 bases. The CDR3 spans 16 residues. Germline V CDR1 and CDR2: MGHRA, YSYEKL. The CDR3 here is CASSQVIRGLNQPQHF. The CDR3, as DNA: TGCGCCAGCAGCCAAGTAATCAGGGGGCTCAATCAGCCCCAGCATTTT.

The rearrangement uses TRBV6-5 and TRBJ2-5; 7 bases are a match to TRBD1. CDR3 size: 16 residues. With 0 bases clipped from V and 4 bases from J, the junction kept 8 bases outside the gene matches. The germline V gene has CDR1 MNHEY and CDR2 SVGAGI. Here the CDR3 reads CASSYSISQGPETQYF. The CDR3 DNA reads as TGTGCCAGCAGTTACTCGATTTCACAGGGGCCAGAGACCCAGTACTTC.

The chain employs TRBV5-4 and TRBJ2-1; D is perhaps TRBD1 (5 bases). Trimming pared 8 bases from V and 5 bases from J, leaving 17 bases between. The CDR3 has 14 amino acids. Germline V gives CDR1 SGHNT, CDR2 YYREEE (reference sequence). CDR3 sequence (DNA): TGTGCCAGTTCCCCCCAGGTAGGGGACAATGAGCAGTTCTTC. Translated: CASSPQVGDNEQFF.

The CDR3: CASSSLGTGDSPLHF. The CDR3 DNA is TGTGCCAGCAGTTCCTTGGGGACAGGGGATTCACCCCTCCACTTT. This sequence joins TRBV27 and TRBJ1-6; 10 bases fit TRBD1. With 4 bases clipped from V and 8 bases from J, the junction kept 5 bases outside the gene matches. The germline gives CDR1 MNHEY, CDR2 SMNVEV (reference sequence). The CDR3 sequence is 15 residues long.

V gene TRBV30 combines with J gene TRBJ1-6; D is perhaps TRBD1 (6 bases). The V end was cut by 2 bases, the J end by 10 bases, with 15 bases between. This CDR3 comprises 14 residues. Germline CDR1 GTSNPN, CDR2 SVGIG (reference sequence). CDR3 region: CAWSLGALESPLHF. CDR3 coding DNA: TGTGCCTGGAGTTTGGGGGCCTTGGAGTCACCCCTCCACTTT.